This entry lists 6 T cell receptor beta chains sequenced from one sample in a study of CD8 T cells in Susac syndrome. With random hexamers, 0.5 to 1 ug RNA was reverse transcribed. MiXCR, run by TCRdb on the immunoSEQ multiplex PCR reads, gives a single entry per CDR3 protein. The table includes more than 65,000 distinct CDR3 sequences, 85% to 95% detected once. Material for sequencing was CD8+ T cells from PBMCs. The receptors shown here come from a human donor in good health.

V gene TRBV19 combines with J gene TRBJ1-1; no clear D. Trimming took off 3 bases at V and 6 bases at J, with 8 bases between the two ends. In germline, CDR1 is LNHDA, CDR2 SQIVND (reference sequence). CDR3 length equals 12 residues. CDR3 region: CASSIPSPEAFF. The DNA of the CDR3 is TGTGCCAGTAGTATTCCCAGCCCTGAAGCTTTCTTT. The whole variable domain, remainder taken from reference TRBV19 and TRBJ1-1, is DGGITQSPKYLFRKEGQNVTLSCEQNLNHDAMYWYRQDPGQGLRLIYYSQIVNDFQKGDIAEGYSVSREKKESFPLTVTSAQKNPTAFYLCASSIPSPEAFFGQGTRLTVV.

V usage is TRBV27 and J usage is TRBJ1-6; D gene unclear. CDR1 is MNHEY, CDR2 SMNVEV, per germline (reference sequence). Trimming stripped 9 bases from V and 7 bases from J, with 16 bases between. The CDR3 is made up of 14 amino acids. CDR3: CASRPMSLNSPLHF. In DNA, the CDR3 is TGTGCCAGTCGACCGATGAGCCTAAATTCACCCCTCCACTTT.

The CDR3 region has the DNA TGTGCCAGCAGCCTAGTTAGGCAGGGAAACTACGAGCAGTACGTC. This encodes CASSLVRQGNYEQYV. The chain links TRBV14 to TRBJ2-7; D is possibly TRBD1 (5 bases). Trimming pared 4 bases from V and 3 bases from J, leaving 16 bases between. The germline gives CDR1 SGHDN, CDR2 FVKESK. The length of the CDR3 is 15 residues.

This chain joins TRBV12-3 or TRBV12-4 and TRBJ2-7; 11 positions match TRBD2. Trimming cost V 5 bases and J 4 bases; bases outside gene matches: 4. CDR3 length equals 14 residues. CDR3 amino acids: CASSPSGGPYEQYV. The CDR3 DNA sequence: TGTGCCAGCAGTCCTAGCGGGGGGCCTTACGAGCAGTACGTC.

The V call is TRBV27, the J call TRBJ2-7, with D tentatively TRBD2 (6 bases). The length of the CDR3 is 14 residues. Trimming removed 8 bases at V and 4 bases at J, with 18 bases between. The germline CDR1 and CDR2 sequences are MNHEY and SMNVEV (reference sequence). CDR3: CASRGMGGWYEQYF. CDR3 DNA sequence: TGTGCCAGCCGGGGGATGGGGGGTTGGTACGAGCAGTACTTC.

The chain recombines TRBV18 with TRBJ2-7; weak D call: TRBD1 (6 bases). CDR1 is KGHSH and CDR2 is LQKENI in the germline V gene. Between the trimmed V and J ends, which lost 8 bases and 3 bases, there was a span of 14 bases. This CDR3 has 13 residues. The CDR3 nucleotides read TGTGCCAGCGCGCAGGGACACTTCTACGAGCAGTACTTC. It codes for CASAQGHFYEQYF.